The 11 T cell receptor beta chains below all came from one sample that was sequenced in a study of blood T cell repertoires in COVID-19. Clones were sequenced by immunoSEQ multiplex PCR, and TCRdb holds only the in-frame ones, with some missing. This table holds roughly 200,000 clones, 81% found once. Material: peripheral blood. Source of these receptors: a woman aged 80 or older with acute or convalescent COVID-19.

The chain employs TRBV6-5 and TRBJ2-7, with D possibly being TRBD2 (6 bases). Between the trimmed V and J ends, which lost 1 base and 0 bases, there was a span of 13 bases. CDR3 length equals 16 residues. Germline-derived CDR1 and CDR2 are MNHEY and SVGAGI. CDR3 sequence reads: CASSYLGRGFSYEQYF. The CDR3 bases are TGTGCCAGCAGTTACTTAGGGCGGGGATTCTCCTACGAGCAGTACTTC.

For the CDR3, the DNA is TGTGCCATCAGTGAAGGGACAGGGGGCTCGGGCACTGAAGCTTTCTTT. Protein: CAISEGTGGSGTEAFF. This sequence joins TRBV10-3 and TRBJ1-1; TRBD1 matches at 12 bases. The germline CDR1 and CDR2 sequences are ENHRY and SYGVKD. The CDR3 covers 16 residues. After removal of 3 bases from V and 4 bases from J, the junction contained 6 bases not matched to a gene.

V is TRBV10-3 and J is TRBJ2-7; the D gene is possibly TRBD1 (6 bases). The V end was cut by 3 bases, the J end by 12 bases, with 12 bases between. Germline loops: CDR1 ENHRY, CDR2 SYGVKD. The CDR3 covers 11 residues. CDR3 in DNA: TGTGCCATCAGTGATCAAGGCAGGGGGTACTTC. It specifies CAISDQGRGYF.

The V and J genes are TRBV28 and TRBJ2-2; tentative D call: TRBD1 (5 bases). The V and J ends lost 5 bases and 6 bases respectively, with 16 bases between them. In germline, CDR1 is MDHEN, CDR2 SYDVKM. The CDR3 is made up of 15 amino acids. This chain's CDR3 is CASSRSRGIAGELFF. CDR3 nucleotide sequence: TGTGCCAGCAGTCGATCTAGGGGTATCGCCGGGGAGCTGTTTTTT.

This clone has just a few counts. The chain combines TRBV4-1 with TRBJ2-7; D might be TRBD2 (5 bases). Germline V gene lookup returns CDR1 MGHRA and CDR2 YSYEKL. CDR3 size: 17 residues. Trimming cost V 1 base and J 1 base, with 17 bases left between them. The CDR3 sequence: CASSQVGLSSNSYEQYF. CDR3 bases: TGCGCCAGCAGCCAAGTTGGACTGAGCAGTAATTCCTACGAGCAGTACTTC.

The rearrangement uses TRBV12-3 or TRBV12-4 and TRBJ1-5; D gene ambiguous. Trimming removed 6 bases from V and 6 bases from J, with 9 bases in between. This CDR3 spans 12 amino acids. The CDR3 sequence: CASSPTGQPQHF. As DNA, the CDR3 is TGTGCCAGCAGCCCCACCGGTCAGCCCCAGCATTTT.

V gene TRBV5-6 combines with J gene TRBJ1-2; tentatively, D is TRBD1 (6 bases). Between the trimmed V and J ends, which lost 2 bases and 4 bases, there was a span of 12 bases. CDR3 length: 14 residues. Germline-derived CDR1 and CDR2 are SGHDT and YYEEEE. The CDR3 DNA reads TGTGCCAGCAGCTTATCAGGGGCGGTCTATGGCTACACCTTC. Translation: CASSLSGAVYGYTF.

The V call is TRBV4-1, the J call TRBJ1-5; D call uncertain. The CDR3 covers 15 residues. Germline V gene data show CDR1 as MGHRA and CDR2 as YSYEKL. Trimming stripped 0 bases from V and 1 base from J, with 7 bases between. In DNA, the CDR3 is TGCGCCAGCAGCCAAGATCGGAGGAGCAATCAGCCCCAGCATTTT. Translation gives CASSQDRRSNQPQHF.

CDR3 region: CATSRVKQGSSGELFF. CDR3 in DNA: TGTGCCACCAGCAGAGTAAAACAGGGTTCAAGCGGGGAGCTGTTTTTT. This chain connects TRBV15 to TRBJ2-2, with a tentative D call TRBD1 (6 bases). The CDR3 sequence is 16 residues long. Germline assignment: CDR1 LNHNV and CDR2 YYDKDF (reference sequence). Deletions cut 1 base from V and 7 bases from J, with 16 bases between. Together with reference TRBV15 and TRBJ2-2, the CDR3 gives the full variable domain: DAMVIQNPRYQVTQFGKPVTLSCSQTLNHNVMYWYQQKSSQAPKLLFHYYDKDFNNEADTPDNFQSRRPNTSFCFLDIRSPGLGDTAMYLCATSRVKQGSSGELFFGEGSRLTVL.

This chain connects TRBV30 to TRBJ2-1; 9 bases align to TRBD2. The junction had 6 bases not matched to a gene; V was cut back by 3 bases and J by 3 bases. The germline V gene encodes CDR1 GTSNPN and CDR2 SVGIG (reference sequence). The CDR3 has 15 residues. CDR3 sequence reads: CAWRSASGNYNEQFF. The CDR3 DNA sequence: TGTGCCTGGAGGTCGGCTAGCGGGAACTACAATGAGCAGTTCTTC.

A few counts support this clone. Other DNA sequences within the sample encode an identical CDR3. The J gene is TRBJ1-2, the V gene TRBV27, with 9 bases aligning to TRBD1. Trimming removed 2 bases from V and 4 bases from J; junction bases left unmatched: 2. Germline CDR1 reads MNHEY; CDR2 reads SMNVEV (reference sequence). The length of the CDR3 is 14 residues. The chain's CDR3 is CASSLQDRGYGYTF. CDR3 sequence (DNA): TGTGCCAGCAGTTTACAGGACAGGGGCTATGGCTACACCTTC.